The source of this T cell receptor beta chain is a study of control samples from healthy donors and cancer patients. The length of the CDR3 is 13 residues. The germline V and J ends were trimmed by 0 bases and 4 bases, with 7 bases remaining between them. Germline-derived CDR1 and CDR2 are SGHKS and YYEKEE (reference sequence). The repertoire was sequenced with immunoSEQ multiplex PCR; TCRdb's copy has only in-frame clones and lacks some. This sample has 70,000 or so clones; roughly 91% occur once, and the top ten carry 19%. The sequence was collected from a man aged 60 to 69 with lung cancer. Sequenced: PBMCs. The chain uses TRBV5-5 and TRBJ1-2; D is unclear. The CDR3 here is CASSLEEGYGYTF. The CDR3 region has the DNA TGTGCCAGCAGCTTGGAGGAGGGCTATGGCTACACCTTC.